The entry below gives a single TCR beta chain sequence along with its context. Its antigen is unidentified. The donors were in the roughly 130-subject validation cohort; that cohort was separate from the roughly 680-subject first cohort. Repertoires were generated with immunoSEQ multiplex PCR, while TCRdb's copy carries only in-frame clones and drops some. The sample contains 100,000 to 120,000 clones, over 85% of which appear only once. This specimen belongs to a study of cytomegalovirus exposure and HLA in healthy donors. Study at large: The same platform used for the 600 to 750 first-cohort repertoires was also used for the 95 to 150 validation repertoires, as a later analysis reported. Points from the study as a whole: Cytomegalovirus status was reportedly diagnosed by the classifier with high sensitivity and specificity. Investigators reported under 200 TCR beta chains as tied to cytomegalovirus.

CDR3 length: 14 residues. The J segment lost 7 bases and the V segment lost 4 bases, leaving 7 bases of the junction unmatched. The germline gives CDR1 SGDLS, CDR2 YYNGEE. The clonotype comes from a woman between 18 and 29 years old in good health and CMV-seronegative. The specimen was PBMCs. The chain recombines TRBV9 with TRBJ2-1, with 8 positions matching TRBD2. CDR3 sequence: CASSPRTSQNEQFF. CDR3 sequence (DNA): TGTGCCAGCAGCCCCCGGACTAGCCAAAATGAGCAGTTCTTC.